This TCR beta chain was retrieved from a study of identical twins. In every case, the donor was a healthy Caucasian. General study points: Researchers reported weaker excess twin sharing in beta out-of-frame sequences.

TCRdb independently ran MiXCR on the 5' RACE reads; one entry per CDR3 protein. The sample yields about 240,000 distinct CDR3 sequences, under 12% seen once. This clonotype was seen more than once but under ten times. The antigen remains unidentified. V lost 6 bases, J lost 7 bases, and 5 bases stayed unmatched. Germline V gene lookup returns CDR1 SQVTM and CDR2 ANQGSEA. This CDR3 is 12 amino acids long. This sequence joins TRBV29-1 and TRBJ2-2; the match to TRBD1 covers 7 bases. The sequencing input was memory T cells sorted from blood. This clonotype originated in a man between 45 and 60 years old in good health. CDR3 residues: CSVDRVSGELFF. The CDR3 nucleotides read TGCAGCGTCGACAGGGTCAGCGGGGAGCTGTTTTTT.